A single sample is the source of the 9 T cell receptor beta chains below, sequenced in a study of cytomegalovirus exposure and HLA in healthy donors. Here immunoSEQ multiplex PCR was the method, and the copy in TCRdb shows in-frame clones only, minus some. The data hold about 110,000 clones, with around 85% observed a single time. The sample taken for sequencing was PBMCs. These TCRs come from a young woman in good health and CMV-seronegative.

J is TRBJ2-7 and V is TRBV27; the match to TRBD1 covers 10 bases. The CDR3 sequence is 15 residues long. Looked up from germline, CDR1 is MNHEY and CDR2 is SMNVEV (reference sequence). The V gene end was trimmed by 4 bases and the J gene end by 4 bases; junction bases not matched to a gene: 7. The CDR3 sequence: CASSSTGTGEYEQYF. DNA for the CDR3: TGTGCCAGCAGTTCGACCGGGACAGGGGAGTACGAGCAGTACTTC.

This clone was counted a few times. The chain joins TRBV9 to TRBJ2-7; D not resolved. This CDR3 is built from 14 residues. Germline V CDR1 and CDR2: SGDLS, YYNGEE. V was pared by 0 bases and J by 0 bases, with 7 bases between. Here the CDR3 DNA reads TGTGCCAGCAGCGTAGACCCGAGCTCCTACGAGCAGTACTTC. Residues: CASSVDPSSYEQYF.

The chain couples TRBV2 to TRBJ1-2, with D possibly TRBD1 on 5 matching bases. This CDR3 contains 15 residues. Germline V lookup: CDR1 SNHLY, CDR2 FYNNEI. The V end was cut by 6 bases, the J end by 8 bases, with 22 bases between. The DNA for the CDR3 is TGTGCCAGCAGCCCCCAGGAGGGGCGCCCCCAAGGCTACACCTTC. Its protein is CASSPQEGRPQGYTF.

For this clone: Other DNA sequences in this specimen translate into the identical CDR3. J is TRBJ1-5 and V is TRBV4-1; TRBD1 aligns across 9 bases. This CDR3 comprises 14 residues. Germline CDR1 and CDR2: MGHRA and YSYEKL. V lost 4 bases to trimming and J lost 7 bases; unmatched junction nucleotides: 5. CDR3 coding DNA: TGCGCCAGCAGCCCAAGACAGGGGGGACAGCCCCAGCATTTT. It encodes CASSPRQGGQPQHF.

The gene calls are TRBV6-1 and TRBJ1-1, with D unresolved. Germline V gene sequence: CDR1 MNHNS, CDR2 SASEGT. The length of the CDR3 is 13 residues. Trimming shortened V by 5 bases and J by 0 bases, and 7 bases separated the two germline ends. The CDR3 reads CASSKDLNTEAFF. CDR3 nucleotides: TGTGCCAGCAGTAAGGACTTGAACACTGAAGCTTTCTTT.

The rearrangement joins TRBV27 to TRBJ2-7, with a weak D call TRBD2 (6 bases). With 5 bases removed from V and 0 bases from J, the gap between germline ends came to 17 bases. The CDR3 runs 16 residues. Germline lookup yields CDR1 MNHEY and CDR2 SMNVEV (reference sequence). CDR3 DNA sequence: TGTGCCAGCAGTCCGCGGGGCCTGCCGGACTCCTACGAGCAGTACTTC. It encodes CASSPRGLPDSYEQYF.

The chain joins TRBV19 to TRBJ1-5; 8 bases map to TRBD1. The CDR3 is made up of 15 amino acids. V trimming: 4 bases; J trimming: 3 bases; junction bases outside the gene matches: 5. The germline CDR1 and CDR2 sequences are LNHDA and SQIVND (reference sequence). In DNA form, the CDR3 reads TGTGCCAGTAGTAGACAGGGGTCGGACAATCAGCCCCAGCATTTT. Translating gives CASSRQGSDNQPQHF.

The chain uses TRBV14 and TRBJ2-7; possible D gene TRBD1, 5 bases. Per germline, CDR1 SGHDN and CDR2 FVKESK. Trimming removed 4 bases from V and 6 bases from J, with 13 bases in between. This CDR3 contains 13 residues. The chain's CDR3 is CASSLTGGAEQYF. The CDR3 nucleotides read TGTGCCAGCAGCCTCACGGGTGGGGCCGAGCAGTACTTC.

J is TRBJ2-1 and V is TRBV6-5; TRBD2 aligns across 10 bases. The V gene's germline CDR1 is MNHEY and CDR2 SVGAGI. The CDR3 length is 14 residues. Losses at the gene ends were 6 bases for V and 8 bases for J; bases not matched to a gene: 7. CDR3 sequence (DNA): TGTGCCAGCAGCTCCGGGACTAGCGCAGATGAGCAGTTCTTC. This sequence encodes CASSSGTSADEQFF.